These 16 T cell receptor beta chains were all obtained from the same sample, sequenced in a study of blood T cell repertoires in COVID-19. The repertoire was sequenced with immunoSEQ multiplex PCR; TCRdb's copy has only in-frame clones and lacks some. Counted here are 300,000 to 400,000 clones, about 87% occurring once; the ten biggest clones make up around 1.6%. The sample consisted of peripheral blood. The receptors here all came from a woman aged 25-40 years with COVID-19, enrolled during active disease.

The CDR3 reads CASSEIRPPLHF. CDR3 bases: TGTGCCAGCAGTGAAATCCGTCCACCCCTCCACTTT. The chain employs TRBV6-1 and TRBJ1-6; D unresolved. Deletions cut 2 bases from V and 11 bases from J, with 7 bases between. In germline, CDR1 is MNHNS, CDR2 SASEGT. The CDR3 runs to 12 residues.

V usage is TRBV5-1 and J usage is TRBJ1-1; 7 nucleotides line up with TRBD1. This CDR3 has 19 amino acids. Trimming removed 2 bases from V and 1 base from J; junction bases left unmatched: 17. Germline-derived CDR1 and CDR2 are SGHRS and YFSETQ. The CDR3 is CASSFGRGREIWANTEAFF. CDR3 in DNA: TGCGCCAGCAGCTTCGGGAGGGGGCGTGAGATCTGGGCGAACACTGAAGCTTTCTTT. Full variable domain (remainder filled in from reference TRBV5-1 and TRBJ1-1): KAGVTQTPRYLIKTRGQQVTLSCSPISGHRSVSWYQQTPGQGLQFLFEYFSETQRNKGNFPGRFSGRQFSNSRSEMNVSTLELGDSALYLCASSFGRGREIWANTEAFFGQGTRLTVV.

The J gene is TRBJ2-1, the V gene TRBV19, with D uncertain. Trimming cost V 3 bases and J 6 bases, with 9 bases left between them. CDR3 length: 13 residues. CDR1 and CDR2 (germline): LNHDA, SQIVND (reference sequence). This chain's CDR3 is CASSMQVSNEQFF. The CDR3 DNA reads TGTGCCAGTAGTATGCAGGTTAGCAATGAGCAGTTCTTC.

This chain connects TRBV2 to TRBJ1-5, with D possibly TRBD1 on 6 matching bases. Germline V gene sequence: CDR1 SNHLY, CDR2 FYNNEI. The CDR3 spans 15 residues. The V end lost 4 bases, the J end lost 2 bases, and 12 bases lay between the germline ends. The CDR3 protein is CASSVEGGGNQPQHF. For the CDR3, the DNA is TGTGCCAGCAGTGTAGAGGGGGGGGGCAATCAGCCCCAGCATTTT.

The chain has TRBV5-4 and TRBJ1-2; D remains unclear. Trimming shortened V by 2 bases and J by 0 bases, and 8 bases separated the two germline ends. The length of the CDR3 is 14 residues. Germline CDR1 and CDR2: SGHNT and YYREEE (reference sequence). CDR3 coding DNA: TGTGCCAGCAGCTTCAAGGGAGCTAACTATGGCTACACCTTC. Protein: CASSFKGANYGYTF.

This clone occurred once. The chain links TRBV4-2 to TRBJ1-1, with 8 bases aligning to TRBD1. The V and J ends lost 3 bases and 11 bases, in that order; junction bases with no gene match: 5. This CDR3 is 12 amino acids long. In germline, CDR1 is LGHNA, CDR2 YNFKEQ. CDR3: CASSQDRDSAFF. CDR3 bases: TGTGCCAGCAGCCAGGACAGGGACTCCGCTTTCTTT.

This clone turned up a few times. The chain carries TRBV7-2 and TRBJ2-3; TRBD2 aligns across 10 bases. Germline V lookup: CDR1 SGHTA, CDR2 FQGNSA. The V segment lost 2 bases and the J segment 4 bases; nucleotides outside the gene matches: 3. CDR3 length: 15 amino acids. The CDR3 loop is CASSLLAGVPDTQYF. The CDR3 DNA reads TGTGCCAGCAGCTTACTAGCGGGGGTACCAGATACGCAGTATTTT.

This clone appeared once. The chain's CDR3 is CASSFWSTGSKNEQFF. The CDR3 DNA reads TGTGCCAGCAGCTTCTGGTCGACAGGTAGCAAGAATGAGCAGTTCTTC. The genes are TRBV5-6 and TRBJ2-1; the D gene is possibly TRBD1 (6 bases). The CDR3 has 16 amino acids. The V gene's germline CDR1 is SGHDT and CDR2 YYEEEE. Trimming stripped 2 bases from V and 7 bases from J, with 19 bases between.

The chain has TRBV5-6 and TRBJ2-1, with 13 bases lining up with TRBD2. V lost 4 bases and J lost 15; bases outside the gene matches: 13. Germline CDR1 SGHDT, CDR2 YYEEEE. The CDR3 length is 15 residues. CDR3 DNA: TGTGCCAGCAGCCCCTTACGACTAGCGGGGGGAAGTCGGTTCTTC. This codes for CASSPLRLAGGSRFF.

V usage is TRBV3-1 (or the pseudogene TRBV3-2) and J usage is TRBJ2-2; D gene ambiguous. The V end was cut by 1 base, the J end by 8 bases, with 2 bases between. The CDR3 runs to 11 residues. The germline V gene encodes CDR1 LGHDT and CDR2 YNNKEL (reference sequence). The CDR3 DNA is TGTGCCAGCAGCCAAGCAGGGGAGCTGTTTTTT. Residues: CASSQAGELFF.

V gene TRBV7-9 combines with J gene TRBJ2-3; D is possibly TRBD1 (5 bases). CDR1 SEHNR and CDR2 FQNEAQ come from the germline V gene (reference sequence). This CDR3 is 14 amino acids long. Trimming took off 6 bases at V and 0 bases at J, with 10 bases between the two ends. CDR3 coding DNA: TGTGCCAGCAGAAGAGGACACAGCACAGATACGCAGTATTTT. Amino acid sequence: CASRRGHSTDTQYF.

A remark on this clone: Other DNA sequences in the sample encode the same CDR3. J is TRBJ2-1 and V is TRBV24-1; a weak D match, TRBD1 (7 bases). CDR1 is KGHDR, CDR2 SFDVKD, per germline. Between the trimmed V and J ends, which lost 5 bases and 1 base, there was a span of 8 bases. This CDR3 is 14 amino acids long. CDR3 residues: CATSAGGSYNEQFF. In DNA, the CDR3 is TGTGCCACCAGTGCAGGGGGGTCCTACAATGAGCAGTTCTTC.

The DNA for the CDR3 is TGTGCCAGCAGCTGGACAGCTACGAACACTGAAGCTTTCTTT. Translated, it gives CASSWTATNTEAFF. The genes are TRBV6-2 or TRBV6-3 and TRBJ1-1; TRBD1 might be the D (6 bases). V dropped 6 bases and J dropped 1 base, with 12 bases sitting between them. This CDR3 is 14 amino acids long. Germline CDR1 is MNHEY and CDR2 is SVGEGT.

The chain joins TRBV5-1 to TRBJ2-5, with TRBD1 matching 9 bases. Trimming took 7 bases from V and 5 from J; bases not matched to a gene: 9. The CDR3 loop spans 14 amino acids. Germline assignment: CDR1 SGHRS and CDR2 YFSETQ. CDR3 DNA: TGCGCCAGCGGATGGGACAGGGCTGAGGAGACCCAGTACTTC. This gives the protein CASGWDRAEETQYF.

The V gene is TRBV13, the J gene TRBJ1-6; 8 bases align to TRBD1. The CDR3 contains 15 residues. Trimming removed 4 bases from V and 10 bases from J; junction bases left unmatched: 9. In germline, CDR1 is PRHDT, CDR2 FYEKMQ (reference sequence). This CDR3 is CASSSRQGKGSPLHF. In DNA form, the CDR3 reads TGTGCCAGCAGCTCGAGACAGGGGAAAGGCTCACCCCTCCACTTT.

V is TRBV19 and J is TRBJ2-1; TRBD1 matches at 7 bases. CDR3 length: 15 amino acids. The trim removed 4 bases at V and 5 bases at J, leaving 8 bases unmatched. The germline CDR1 and CDR2 sequences are LNHDA and SQIVND (reference sequence). The DNA of the CDR3 is TGTGCCAGTAGTACTAGCAGGGGGATTCACAATGAGCAGTTCTTC. It translates to CASSTSRGIHNEQFF.